This T cell receptor (beta chain) emerged from a study of cytomegalovirus exposure and HLA in healthy donors. The primer mix had 60 Vbeta and 13 Jbeta primers. In the authors' methods: Some 11 million of the 80 million or so unique TCR beta chains counted in a later analysis were shared. TCRdb keeps only in-frame clones here, not all; method: immunoSEQ multiplex PCR. V and J calls and clone size follow that table, whereas D and trimming were derived from the DNA. The sample has 120,000 or so clones, less than 85% seen once. The CDR3 has 12 amino acids. This clone was picked up a small number of times.

Sequenced sample: PBMCs. The clonotype comes from a woman aged 40 to 55 in good health and CMV-seronegative. The chain employs TRBV21-1 and TRBJ1-3. TRBV21-1 is noted as a pseudogene. The CDR3 reads CASKLRWNTIYF. DNA for the CDR3: TGTGCCAGCAAACTGAGATGGAACACCATATATTTT.